The T cell receptor beta chain under discussion was sequenced for a study of cytomegalovirus exposure and HLA in healthy donors. Study-wide context: Caucasian-associated ancestry cluster membership applied to just over 80% of under 450 genotyped donors. General study points: Donors belonging to an Asian-associated ancestry cluster reportedly showed fewer N-insertions in productive TCRs than the roughly 670-donor mean, according to what a later analysis found.

The primer mix had 60 Vbeta and 13 Jbeta primers. The repertoire was sequenced with immunoSEQ multiplex PCR; TCRdb's copy has only in-frame clones and lacks some. The sample lists some 90,000 clones, roughly 79% occurring once. This clone occurred a few times. Its antigen is unidentified. This CDR3 is 14 amino acids long. Germline V CDR1 and CDR2: SGHNT, YYREEE (reference sequence). The J segment lost 4 bases and the V segment lost 0 bases, leaving 0 bases of the junction unmatched. V is TRBV5-4 and J is TRBJ2-7, with 11 bases lining up with TRBD2. The sequence was collected from a man between 25 and 39 years old in good health and CMV-seronegative. The sample consisted of PBMCs. The CDR3 region is CASSLGTSGYEQYV. CDR3 nucleotides: TGTGCCAGCAGCTTGGGGACTAGCGGGTACGAGCAGTACGTC.